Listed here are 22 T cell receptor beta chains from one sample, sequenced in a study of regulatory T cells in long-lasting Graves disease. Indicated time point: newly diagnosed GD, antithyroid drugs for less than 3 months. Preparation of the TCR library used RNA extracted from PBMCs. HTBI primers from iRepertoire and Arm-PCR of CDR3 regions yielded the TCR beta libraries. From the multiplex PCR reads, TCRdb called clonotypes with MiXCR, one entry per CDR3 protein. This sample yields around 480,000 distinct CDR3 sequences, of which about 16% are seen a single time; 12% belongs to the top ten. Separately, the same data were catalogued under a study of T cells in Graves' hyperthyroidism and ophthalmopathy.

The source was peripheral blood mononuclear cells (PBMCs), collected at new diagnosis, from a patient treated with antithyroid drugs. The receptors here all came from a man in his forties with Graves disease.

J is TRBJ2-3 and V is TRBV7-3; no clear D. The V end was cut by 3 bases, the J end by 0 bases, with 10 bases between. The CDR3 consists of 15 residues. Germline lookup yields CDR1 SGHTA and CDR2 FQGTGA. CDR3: CASSFTAASTDTQYF. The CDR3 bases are TGTGCCAGCAGCTTTACCGCGGCTAGCACAGATACGCAGTATTTT.

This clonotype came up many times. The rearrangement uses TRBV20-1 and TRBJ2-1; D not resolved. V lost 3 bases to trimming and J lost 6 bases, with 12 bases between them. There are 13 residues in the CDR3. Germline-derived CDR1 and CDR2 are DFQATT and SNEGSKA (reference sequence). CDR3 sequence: CSASSAVRNEQFF. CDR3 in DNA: TGCAGTGCTAGCAGCGCGGTACGCAATGAGCAGTTCTTC.

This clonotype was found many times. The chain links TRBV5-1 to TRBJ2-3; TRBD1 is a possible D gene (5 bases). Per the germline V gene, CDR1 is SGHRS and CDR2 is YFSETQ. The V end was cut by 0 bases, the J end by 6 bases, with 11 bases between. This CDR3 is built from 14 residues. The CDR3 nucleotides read TGCGCCAGCAGCTTGGCCCCAGGGTCGGATACGCAGTATTTT. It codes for CASSLAPGSDTQYF.

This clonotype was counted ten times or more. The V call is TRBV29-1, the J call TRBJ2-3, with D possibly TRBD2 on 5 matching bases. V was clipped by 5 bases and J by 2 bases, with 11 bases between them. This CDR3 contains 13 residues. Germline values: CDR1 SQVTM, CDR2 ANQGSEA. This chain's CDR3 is CSVYDGDTDTQYF. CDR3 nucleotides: TGCAGCGTTTACGACGGGGACACAGATACGCAGTATTTT.

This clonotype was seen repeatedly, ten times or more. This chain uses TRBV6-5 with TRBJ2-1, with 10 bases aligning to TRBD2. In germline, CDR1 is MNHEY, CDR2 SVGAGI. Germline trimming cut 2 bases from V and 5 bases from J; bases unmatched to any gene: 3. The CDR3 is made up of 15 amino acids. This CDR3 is CASSYVLAGDNEQFF. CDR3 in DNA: TGTGCCAGCAGTTACGTTCTAGCGGGGGACAATGAGCAGTTCTTC.

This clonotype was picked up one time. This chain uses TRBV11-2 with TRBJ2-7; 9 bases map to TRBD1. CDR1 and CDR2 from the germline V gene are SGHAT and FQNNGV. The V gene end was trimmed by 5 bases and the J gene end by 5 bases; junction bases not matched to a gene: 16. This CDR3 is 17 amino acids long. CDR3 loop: CASSPEVTGTGSNEQYF. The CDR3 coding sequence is TGTGCCAGCAGCCCCGAGGTCACCGGGACAGGGTCCAACGAGCAGTACTTC.

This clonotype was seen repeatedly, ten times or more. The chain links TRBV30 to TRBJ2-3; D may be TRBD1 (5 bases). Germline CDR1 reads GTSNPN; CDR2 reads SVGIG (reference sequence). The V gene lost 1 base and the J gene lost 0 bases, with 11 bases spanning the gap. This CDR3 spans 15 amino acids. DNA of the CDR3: TGTGCCTGGAGTGCCGTGGGGCTTAGCACAGATACGCAGTATTTT. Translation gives CAWSAVGLSTDTQYF.

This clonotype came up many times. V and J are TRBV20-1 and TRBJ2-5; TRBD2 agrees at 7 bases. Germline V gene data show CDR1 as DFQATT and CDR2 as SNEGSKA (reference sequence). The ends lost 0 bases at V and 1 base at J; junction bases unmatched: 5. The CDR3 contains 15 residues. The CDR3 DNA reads TGCAGTGCTAGAGATCCCAGCGGGACCCAAGAGACCCAGTACTTC. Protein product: CSARDPSGTQETQYF.

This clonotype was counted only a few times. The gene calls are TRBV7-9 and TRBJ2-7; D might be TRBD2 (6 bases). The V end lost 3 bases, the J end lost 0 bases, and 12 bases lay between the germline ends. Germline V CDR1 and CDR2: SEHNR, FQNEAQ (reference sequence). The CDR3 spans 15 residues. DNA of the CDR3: TGTGCCAGCAGCTTCGGGGGTAAGAGCTCCTACGAGCAGTACTTC. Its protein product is CASSFGGKSSYEQYF.

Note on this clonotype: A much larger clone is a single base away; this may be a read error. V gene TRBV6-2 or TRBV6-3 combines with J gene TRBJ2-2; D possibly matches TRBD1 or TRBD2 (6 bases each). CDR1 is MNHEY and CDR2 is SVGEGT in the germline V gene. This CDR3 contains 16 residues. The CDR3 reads CASSDRRGSNTRELFF. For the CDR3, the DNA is TGTGCCAGCAGCGATAGGAGGGGGAGCAACACCCGGGAGCTGTTTTTT.

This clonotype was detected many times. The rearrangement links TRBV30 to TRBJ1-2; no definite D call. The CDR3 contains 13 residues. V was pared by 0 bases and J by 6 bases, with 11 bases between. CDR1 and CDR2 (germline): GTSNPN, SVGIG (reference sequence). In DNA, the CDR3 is TGTGCCTGGAGTGTACTTCTGGGCGATGGCTACACCTTC. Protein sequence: CAWSVLLGDGYTF. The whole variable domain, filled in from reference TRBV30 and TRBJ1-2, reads SQTIHQWPATLVQPVGSPLSLECTVEGTSNPNLYWYRQAAGRGLQLLFYSVGIGQISSEVPQNLSASRPQDRQFILSSKKLLLSDSGFYLCAWSVLLGDGYTFGSGTRLTVV.

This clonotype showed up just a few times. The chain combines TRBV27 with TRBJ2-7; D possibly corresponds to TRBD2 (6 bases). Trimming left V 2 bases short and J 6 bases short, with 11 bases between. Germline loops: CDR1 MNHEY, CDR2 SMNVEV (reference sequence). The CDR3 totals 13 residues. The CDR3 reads CASSLVRGGEQYF. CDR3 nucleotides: TGTGCCAGCAGTTTAGTGCGGGGCGGCGAGCAGTACTTC.

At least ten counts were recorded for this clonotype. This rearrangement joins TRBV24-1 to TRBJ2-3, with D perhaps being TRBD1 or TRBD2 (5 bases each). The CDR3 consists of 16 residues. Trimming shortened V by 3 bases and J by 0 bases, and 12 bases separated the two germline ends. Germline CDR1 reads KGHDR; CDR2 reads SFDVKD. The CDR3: CATSDRGDSSTDTQYF. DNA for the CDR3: TGTGCCACCAGTGATCGGGGCGACTCTAGCACAGATACGCAGTATTTT.

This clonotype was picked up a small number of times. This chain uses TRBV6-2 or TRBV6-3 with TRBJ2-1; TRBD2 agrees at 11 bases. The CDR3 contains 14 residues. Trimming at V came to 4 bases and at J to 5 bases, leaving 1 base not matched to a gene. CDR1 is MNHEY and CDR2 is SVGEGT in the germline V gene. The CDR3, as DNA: TGTGCCAGCAGTTTAGCGGGAGGGCACAATGAGCAGTTCTTC. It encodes CASSLAGGHNEQFF.

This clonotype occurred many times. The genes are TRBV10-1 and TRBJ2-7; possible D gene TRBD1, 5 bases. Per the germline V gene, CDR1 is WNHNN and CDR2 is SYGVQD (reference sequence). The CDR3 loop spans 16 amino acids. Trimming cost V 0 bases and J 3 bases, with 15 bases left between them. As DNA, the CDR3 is TGCGCCAGCAGTGAGTCGAGCGACAGACCCTTCTACGAGCAGTACTTC. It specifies CASSESSDRPFYEQYF.

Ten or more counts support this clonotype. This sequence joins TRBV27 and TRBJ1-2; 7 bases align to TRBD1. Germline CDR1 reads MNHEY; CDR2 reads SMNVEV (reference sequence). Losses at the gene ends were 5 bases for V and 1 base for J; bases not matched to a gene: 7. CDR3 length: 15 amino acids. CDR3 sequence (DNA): TGTGCCAGCAGTCCTACAGGGGCTATTAACTATGGCTACACCTTC. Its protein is CASSPTGAINYGYTF.

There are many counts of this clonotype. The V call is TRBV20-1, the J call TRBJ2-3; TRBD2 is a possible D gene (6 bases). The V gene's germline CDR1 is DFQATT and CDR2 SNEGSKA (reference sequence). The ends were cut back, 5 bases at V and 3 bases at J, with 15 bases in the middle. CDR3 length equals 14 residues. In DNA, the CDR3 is TGCAGTGCTGTGTCTGTGGGGGGAACAGATACGCAGTATTTT. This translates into CSAVSVGGTDTQYF.

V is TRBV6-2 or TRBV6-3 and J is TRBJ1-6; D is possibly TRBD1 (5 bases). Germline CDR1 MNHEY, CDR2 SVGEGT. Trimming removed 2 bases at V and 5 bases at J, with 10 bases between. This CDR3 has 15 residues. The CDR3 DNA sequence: TGTGCCAGCAGTTACGGGCAGGGAAATAATTCACCCCTCCACTTT. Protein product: CASSYGQGNNSPLHF.

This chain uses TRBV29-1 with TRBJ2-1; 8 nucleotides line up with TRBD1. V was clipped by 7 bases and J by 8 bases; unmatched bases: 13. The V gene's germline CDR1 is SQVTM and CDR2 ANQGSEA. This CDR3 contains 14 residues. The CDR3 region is CSAGGGQGGDEQFF. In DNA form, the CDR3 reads TGCAGCGCTGGGGGAGGACAGGGTGGGGATGAGCAGTTCTTC.

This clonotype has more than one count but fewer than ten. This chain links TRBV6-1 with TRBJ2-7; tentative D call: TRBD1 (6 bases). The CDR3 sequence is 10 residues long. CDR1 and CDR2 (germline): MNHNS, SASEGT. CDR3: CLLVGGEQYF. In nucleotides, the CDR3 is TGTCTCCTTGTAGGGGGCGAGCAGTACTTC.

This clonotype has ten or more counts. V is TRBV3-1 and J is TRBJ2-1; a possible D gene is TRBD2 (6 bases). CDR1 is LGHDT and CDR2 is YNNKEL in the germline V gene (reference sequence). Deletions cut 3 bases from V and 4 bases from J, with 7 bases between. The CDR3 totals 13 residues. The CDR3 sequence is CASSQGLYNEQFF. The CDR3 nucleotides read TGTGCCAGCAGCCAGGGACTGTACAATGAGCAGTTCTTC.

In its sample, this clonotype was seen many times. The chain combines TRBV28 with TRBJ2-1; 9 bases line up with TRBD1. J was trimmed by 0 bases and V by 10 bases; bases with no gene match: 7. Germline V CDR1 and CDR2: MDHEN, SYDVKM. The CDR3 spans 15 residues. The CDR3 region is CAIEGQGSSYNEQFF. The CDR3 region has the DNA TGTGCCATCGAGGGACAGGGAAGCTCCTACAATGAGCAGTTCTTC.